This TCR beta chain was found in a study of blood T cell repertoires in COVID-19 (dated by TCRdb to the early 2020s). Looking at the study overall: The collaborator samples originated in the United States, Italy and Spain and spanned the acute and convalescent phases of COVID-19. The prospective study material was composed of cDNA or gDNA derived from T cells, B-cell-depleted T cells, or PBMCs. The dataset comprised deeply sampled blood TCRbeta repertoires from subjects exposed to, actively infected with, or recovered from COVID-19. The repertoires were released in a freely available public database meant as a resource for research on the immune response to SARS-CoV-2. The samples were drawn from two sources: the first 160 participants of the ongoing ImmuneRACE study, and over 950 subjects contributed by 6 global collaborators. The sample metadata nearly always contained a de-identified subject ID, COVID-19 status, age in years and sex. Where available, HLA class I and class II types were obtained from metadata supplied by the sample provider rather than from assay-based typing. Results and caveats for the whole study, not just this receptor: The amount of clinical and demographic metadata varied by source and participant and was provided uncurated.

TCRbeta CDR3 regions were amplified from genomic DNA by means of the immunoSEQ Assay, a bias-controlled multiplex PCR. The study's own analysis went as follows. Nucleated cell counts per sample were estimated from amplification of reference gene primers within the assay. Sequence reads were collapsed and filtered to measure the absolute abundance of every unique TCRbeta CDR3 rearrangement. Productive Simpson clonality was computed per sample as the square root of Simpson's diversity index over productive rearrangements. TCRdb limited this immuneACCESS table to in-frame rearrangements with V and J called. A share of clones is missing; checked studies link under half to unresolved V genes, and the rest is unexplained. V and J calls and clone size are given by that table; D and trimming were obtained from the DNA. A total of some 67,000 clones appear in this sample, approximately 90% of them only once. The ten most abundant clones make up over 4% of the sample.

The collaborating institutions used their own protocols to collect whole blood in K2EDTA tubes. For TCRbeta analysis, collaborators shipped samples as frozen whole blood, isolated PBMCs, or DNA extracted from either of those sample types. V and J are trimmed by 4 bases and 9 bases, and the gene matches miss 14 bases of the junction. The CDR3 starts with the cysteine, ends with the phenylalanine, and has 15 residues. Only the CDR3 DNA is retained, 45 bases long and in frame from the first base. Taken from the germline V gene (reference sequence), the CDR1 and CDR2 loops are GTSNPN and SVGIG. As for this clone: The specificity of this receptor is unknown. Nothing much larger sits one base from this clone, and base qualities are not available.

Sample: peripheral blood. This TCR derives from a woman younger than 30 with acute or convalescent COVID-19. The rearrangement joined TRBV30 to TRBJ1-5, with 8 central nucleotides matching TRBD1. The DNA reads TGTGCCTGGACTCCGGACAGGGCCCGTGGTAGGCCCCAGCATTTT. This gives the protein CAWTPDRARGRPQHF. The CDR3, completed at both ends by the reference TRBV30 and TRBJ1-5 genes, gives the full variable domain SQTIHQWPATLVQPVGSPLSLECTVEGTSNPNLYWYRQAAGRGLQLLFYSVGIGQISSEVPQNLSASRPQDRQFILSSKKLLLSDSGFYLCAWTPDRARGRPQHFGDGTRLSIL.